The next 30 T cell receptor beta chains were all read from a single sample in a study of radiotherapy plus CTLA-4 blockade in lung cancer (dated by TCRdb to 2017 to 2018). Library generation was performed with the immunoSEQ multiplex PCR assay. Not all clones reach the TCRdb copy of this immuneACCESS table, which keeps in-frame sequences only. Checked studies attribute under half of the gap to unresolved V genes and leave the rest unexplained. The sample data list roughly 62,000 clones, and around three quarters of these were observed just once. Approximately 4.5% of the sample lies in the top ten. The sequences come from peripheral blood, collected from a patient treated with radiotherapy plus ipilimumab. These receptor sequences come from a human donor with non-small cell lung cancer who had a complete response to radiotherapy plus ipilimumab.

This chain joins TRBV5-1 and TRBJ1-1, with D maybe TRBD1 (5 bases). V shed 0 bases and J shed 1 base, with 16 bases lying between them. The CDR3 runs 17 residues. The germline V gene encodes CDR1 SGHRS and CDR2 YFSETQ. The DNA for the CDR3 is TGCGCCAGCAGCTTGGGGGGCACGGCAAGGGCGAACACTGAAGCTTTCTTT. Translating gives CASSLGGTARANTEAFF.

CDR3: CASKGARAQIFLTF. The CDR3 DNA sequence: TGTGCCAGCAAGGGGGCCCGGGCCCAGATTTTCCTCACCTTC. J is TRBJ1-2 and V is TRBV27; 7 nucleotides line up with TRBD1. Germline V gene sequence: CDR1 MNHEY, CDR2 SMNVEV (reference sequence). The CDR3 is made up of 14 amino acids. With 7 bases clipped from V and 13 bases from J, the junction kept 18 bases outside the gene matches.

The rearrangement links TRBV2 to TRBJ1-4; TRBD1 is a possible D gene (5 bases). Germline V CDR1 and CDR2: SNHLY, FYNNEI. CDR3 length equals 14 residues. V lost 3 bases, J lost 8 bases, and 13 bases lay in between. CDR3 in DNA: TGTGCCAGCAGTGATGAACCTCGGGGGGAAAAACTGTTTTTT. Residues: CASSDEPRGEKLFF.

V is TRBV9 and J is TRBJ2-7; 8 bases are a match to TRBD1. J was trimmed by 4 bases and V by 3 bases; bases with no gene match: 9. Germline values: CDR1 SGDLS, CDR2 YYNGEE. This CDR3 contains 15 residues. The CDR3 coding sequence is TGTGCCAGCAGCGGAAGAGGGACAGGAGAATACGAGCAGTACTTC. It is translated as CASSGRGTGEYEQYF.

The CDR3 spells CASSLGQQGDTQYF. CDR3 bases: TGTGCCAGCAGCTTAGGGCAACAGGGAGATACGCAGTATTTT. The V gene is TRBV11-3, the J gene TRBJ2-3; a weak D match, TRBD1 (6 bases). The CDR3 extends over 14 amino acids. V gave up 1 base and J gave up 5 bases, with 10 bases separating them. From germline, CDR1 is SGHNT and CDR2 YENEEA.

The genes are TRBV12-5 and TRBJ2-6; tentative D call: TRBD1 (6 bases). CDR1 LGHNT and CDR2 FRNRAP come from the germline V gene. This CDR3 contains 18 residues. Trimming took off 1 base at V and 0 bases at J, with 13 bases between the two ends. CDR3 protein: CASGLGAGRGSGANVLTF. The CDR3 nucleotides are TGTGCTAGTGGTTTGGGCGCGGGCAGGGGCTCTGGGGCCAACGTCCTGACTTTC.

CDR3 amino acids: CASSDTGELFF. For the CDR3, the DNA is TGTGCCAGCAGCGACACCGGGGAGCTGTTTTTT. The gene calls are TRBV2 and TRBJ2-2; D is unclear. Deletions cut 6 bases from V and 3 bases from J, with 2 bases between. The V gene's germline CDR1 is SNHLY and CDR2 FYNNEI. This CDR3 is 11 amino acids long.

The rearrangement uses TRBV7-2 and TRBJ1-2, with unresolved D. The CDR3 is 15 amino acids. V dropped 3 bases and J dropped 7 bases, with 18 bases sitting between them. CDR1 and CDR2 (germline): SGHTA, FQGNSA. As DNA, the CDR3 is TGTGCCAGCAGCTTTGGGCCCGGGTCGCAGGTTGGCTACACCTTC. It codes for CASSFGPGSQVGYTF.

The chain employs TRBV29-1 and TRBJ1-1; no firm D call. Germline CDR1 SQVTM, CDR2 ANQGSEA. The length of the CDR3 is 13 residues. Trimming took 4 bases from V and 2 from J, leaving 11 bases between them. The CDR3 spells CSVGDTKNTEAFF. In DNA form, the CDR3 reads TGCAGCGTTGGAGACACTAAAAACACTGAAGCTTTCTTT.

V usage is TRBV2 and J usage is TRBJ2-3, with 10 bases that match TRBD2. Germline V lookup: CDR1 SNHLY, CDR2 FYNNEI. V lost 1 base to trimming and J lost 4 bases; unmatched junction nucleotides: 8. There are 17 residues in the CDR3. CDR3 DNA: TGTGCCAGCAGTGAAGGGGTAGCGGGGGGTTTAGCAGATACGCAGTATTTT. It encodes CASSEGVAGGLADTQYF.

This rearrangement joins TRBV2 to TRBJ2-1; TRBD2 agrees at 11 bases. CDR1 SNHLY and CDR2 FYNNEI come from the germline V gene. The CDR3 totals 17 residues. J gave up 9 bases and V 6 bases, and 16 bases lay outside the gene matches. CDR3 sequence (DNA): TGTGCCAGCAGACGCGGGGGTAGCGGGAGGGGTGAGGGTGAGCAGTTCTTC. Its translation: CASRRGGSGRGEGEQFF.

The chain recombines TRBV29-1 with TRBJ1-5, with TRBD1 identical over 8 bases. Per the germline V gene, CDR1 is SQVTM and CDR2 is ANQGSEA. This CDR3 spans 15 amino acids. Losses at the gene ends were 4 bases for V and 2 bases for J; bases not matched to a gene: 7. CDR3 sequence (DNA): TGCAGCGTTGCCATCCAGGGGGCCGGCAATCAGCCCCAGCATTTT. Protein: CSVAIQGAGNQPQHF. The full variable domain, rest sourced from reference TRBV29-1 and TRBJ1-5, is SAVISQKPSRDICQRGTSLTIQCQVDSQVTMMFWYRQQPGQSLTLIATANQGSEATYESGFVIDKFPISRPNLTFSTLTVSNMSPEDSSIYLCSVAIQGAGNQPQHFGDGTRLSIL.

The chain joins TRBV28 to TRBJ2-1, with 8 nucleotides matching TRBD1. Germline lookup yields CDR1 MDHEN and CDR2 SYDVKM. The length of the CDR3 is 13 residues. V trimming: 9 bases; J trimming: 7 bases; junction bases outside the gene matches: 8. DNA for the CDR3: TGTGCCAGTTTGACAGGGGACCTTAATGAGCAGTTCTTC. This translates into CASLTGDLNEQFF.

This chain joins TRBV30 and TRBJ2-2; 7 bases match TRBD1. The CDR3 extends over 15 amino acids. Germline-derived CDR1 and CDR2 are GTSNPN and SVGIG (reference sequence). V trimming: 3 bases; J trimming: 1 base; junction bases outside the gene matches: 5. The CDR3, as DNA: TGTGCCTGGAGAGGGGGCGGAGTGAACACCGGGGAGCTGTTTTTT. Its protein is CAWRGGGVNTGELFF.

Remarks on this clone: One junction end disagrees with the germline gene, perhaps due to a read error. Other DNA sequences in this sample translate to the same CDR3. The CDR3 here is CASSSTSGGRETQYF. In DNA form, the CDR3 reads TGTGCCAGTAGCTCGACTAGCGGGGGCCGAGAGACCCAGTACTTC. The genes are TRBV7-2 and TRBJ2-5; 12 nucleotides agree with TRBD2. Germline V gene sequence: CDR1 SGHTA, CDR2 FQGNSA. This CDR3 contains 15 residues.

The rearrangement links TRBV7-8 to TRBJ1-4; D gene ambiguous. Trimming removed 4 bases at V and 10 bases at J, with 19 bases between. The germline CDR1 and CDR2 sequences are SGHVS and FQNEAQ. The CDR3 consists of 15 residues. The CDR3 DNA sequence: TGTGCCAGCAGCTCCCCTGGCGGGGTGTTCGGAAAACTGTTTTTT. It codes for CASSSPGGVFGKLFF.

The rearrangement links TRBV7-9 to TRBJ2-5; D unclear. Germline CDR1 is SEHNR and CDR2 is FQNEAQ (reference sequence). There are 15 residues in the CDR3. The V end lost 2 bases, the J end lost 4 bases, and 14 bases lay between the germline ends. CDR3 sequence (DNA): TGTGCCAGCAGCTTACCCGCGAGAGGTGGAGAGACCCAGTACTTC. Protein: CASSLPARGGETQYF. Looking up the rest from reference TRBV7-9 and TRBJ2-5 gives the full variable domain: DTGVSQNPRHKITKRGQNVTFRCDPISEHNRLYWYRQTLGQGPEFLTYFQNEAQLEKSRLLSDRFSAERPKGSFSTLEIQRTEQGDSAMYLCASSLPARGGETQYFGPGTRLLVL.

The chain recombines TRBV7-6 with TRBJ2-3; 10 nucleotides match TRBD1. This CDR3 is built from 15 residues. The V and J ends lost 5 bases and 3 bases, in that order; junction bases with no gene match: 5. The germline V gene has CDR1 SGHVS and CDR2 FNYEAQ. CDR3 nucleotide sequence: TGTGCCAGCAGCAAACGACAGGGGGCTACAGATACGCAGTATTTT. Protein: CASSKRQGATDTQYF.

V and J are TRBV30 and TRBJ1-5; TRBD1 might be the D (6 bases). The V and J ends lost 2 bases and 9 bases respectively, with 17 bases between them. There are 14 residues in the CDR3. Germline V CDR1 and CDR2: GTSNPN, SVGIG (reference sequence). The CDR3 reads CAWSPPTGPGPQHF. The CDR3 nucleotides read TGTGCCTGGAGTCCACCGACAGGTCCTGGGCCCCAGCATTTT.

The CDR3 here is CASSQDQGLAELAKNIQYF. For the CDR3, the DNA is TGCGCCAGCAGCCAAGATCAGGGGCTAGCGGAACTAGCCAAAAACATTCAGTACTTC. The chain links TRBV4-1 to TRBJ2-4; tentatively, D is TRBD2 (7 bases). CDR1 is MGHRA and CDR2 is YSYEKL in the germline V gene. Trimming left V 0 bases short and J 0 bases short, with 18 bases between. The CDR3 contains 19 residues.

The chain employs TRBV14 and TRBJ2-3, with 14 bases aligning to TRBD2. There are 20 residues in the CDR3. From germline, CDR1 is SGHDN and CDR2 FVKESK. The junction had 15 bases not matched to a gene; V was cut back by 4 bases and J by 3 bases. For the CDR3, the DNA is TGTGCCAGCAGCCCCTCCGGACTAGCGGGGGGTGCCAGAGGAACAGATACGCAGTATTTT. Its protein is CASSPSGLAGGARGTDTQYF.

The V gene is TRBV5-4, the J gene TRBJ2-7; the D gene could be TRBD1 or TRBD2 (6 bases each). The CDR3 loop spans 16 amino acids. Germline CDR1 is SGHNT and CDR2 is YYREEE (reference sequence). V was cut by 4 bases and J by 5 bases, with 22 bases left in between. CDR3 region: CASSPGGGGVVHEQYF. CDR3 in DNA: TGTGCCAGCAGCCCTGGAGGGGGAGGAGTTGTCCACGAGCAGTACTTC.

As regards this clone: The junction shows a germline mismatch at one end, possibly a read error. The chain recombines TRBV7-7 with TRBJ2-1, with 7 positions matching TRBD1. CDR3 size: 15 residues. The germline V gene has CDR1 SSHAT and CDR2 FNYEAQ (reference sequence). The CDR3 DNA sequence: TGTGCTAGCAGCCCTAGTCCGGGACAGACCAATGAGCAGTTCTTC. Encoded protein: CASSPSPGQTNEQFF.

In nucleotides, the CDR3 is TGTGCCACCAGCAGAGTTTCAGGCAACACCATATATTTT. Its translation is CATSRVSGNTIYF. The gene calls are TRBV15 and TRBJ1-3; D remains unclear. This CDR3 is built from 13 residues. Germline loops: CDR1 LNHNV, CDR2 YYDKDF (reference sequence). Trimming cost V 1 base and J 7 bases, with 8 bases left between them.

The rearrangement uses TRBV4-3 and TRBJ2-1; the D gene could be TRBD1 or TRBD2 (6 bases each). The CDR3 totals 17 residues. From germline, CDR1 is LGHNA and CDR2 YSLEER. Trimming shortened V by 0 bases and J by 5 bases, and 17 bases separated the two germline ends. The CDR3 loop reads CASSQDLGAGPNNEQFF. CDR3 sequence (DNA): TGCGCCAGCAGCCAAGATCTGGGGGCGGGACCGAACAATGAGCAGTTCTTC.

The chain has TRBV4-1 and TRBJ2-7; 14 bases align to TRBD2. CDR1 and CDR2 from the germline V gene are MGHRA and YSYEKL. With 4 bases clipped from V and 7 bases from J, the junction kept 3 bases outside the gene matches. The CDR3 spans 14 residues. CDR3 region: CASSRGLAGVEQYF. In DNA form, the CDR3 reads TGCGCCAGCAGCCGGGGACTAGCGGGGGTTGAGCAGTACTTC.

The chain uses TRBV27 and TRBJ2-2; D remains ambiguous. The V gene's germline CDR1 is MNHEY and CDR2 SMNVEV (reference sequence). The CDR3 consists of 13 residues. The ends were cut back, 2 bases at V and 4 bases at J, with 5 bases in the middle. As DNA, the CDR3 is TGTGCCAGCAGTTTAGGAATCACCGGGGAGCTGTTTTTT. Residues: CASSLGITGELFF.

Comments on this clone: The same CDR3 arises from other DNA sequences in this sample as well. The V and J genes are TRBV5-1 and TRBJ2-1, with 14 bases fitting TRBD2. The germline gives CDR1 SGHRS, CDR2 YFSETQ. J gave up 2 bases and V 4 bases, and 5 bases lay outside the gene matches. This CDR3 contains 17 residues. The CDR3: CASSLGLAGGTYNEQFF. CDR3 bases: TGCGCCAGCAGCCTCGGACTAGCGGGGGGAACCTACAATGAGCAGTTCTTC.

The chain recombines TRBV4-3 with TRBJ2-7, with 9 bases aligning to TRBD1. The CDR3 spans 15 residues. Per germline, CDR1 LGHNA and CDR2 YSLEER. Trimming cost V 0 bases and J 4 bases; bases outside gene matches: 4. The CDR3 DNA is TGCGCCAGCAGCCAAGATTTGGGGACAGGGTACGAGCAGTACGTC. It codes for CASSQDLGTGYEQYV.

The rearrangement links TRBV4-3 to TRBJ2-1, with D possibly being TRBD1 or TRBD2 (6 bases each). Trimming cost V 0 bases and J 1 base, with 10 bases left between them. The CDR3 is 16 amino acids. Germline V gene data show CDR1 as LGHNA and CDR2 as YSLEER. The CDR3 is CASSQDRRGSYNEQFF. The CDR3 DNA sequence: TGCGCCAGCAGCCAAGACAGGAGGGGGTCCTACAATGAGCAGTTCTTC.